The clone carrying this T cell receptor (beta chain) was counted many times. MiXCR, applied by TCRdb to the 5' RACE reads, yields one record per CDR3 protein. The data hold over 55,000 distinct CDR3 sequences, with roughly 9.8% observed a single time. The data stem from a study of neurological immune-mediated disorders. V lost 5 bases and J 0 bases, leaving 8 bases between the germline ends. The germline V gene has CDR1 MNHNY and CDR2 SVGAGI (reference sequence). The CDR3 consists of 14 residues. Stated time point: longitudinal time-point 2. Serving as healthy controls were blood bank volunteers based in Maryland, USA.

This receptor was taken from a man aged 25 to 40 in good health. Input material: PBMCs. V and J are TRBV6-6 and TRBJ1-3; tentatively, D is TRBD1 (6 bases). CDR3 bases: TGTGCCAGCAGTGACAGGAACTCTGGAAACACCATATATTTT. It codes for CASSDRNSGNTIYF.